The 30 T cell receptor beta chains presented below share a single source sample, sequenced in a study of CD4 and CD8 cells across lung adenocarcinoma regions. TCRdb called the PCR reads again in MiXCR, with one record for every CDR3 protein. The top ten hold roughly 20% of the sample, which has 3,000 to 4,500 distinct CDR3 sequences, approximately 56% seen once. Material: CD4+ T cells from the margin of a lung tumor. The receptor set was obtained from a female donor with lung adenocarcinoma. The CD4 and CD8 labels of this study may be unreliable.

Only a few counts were recorded for this clonotype. The rearrangement uses TRBV3-1 and TRBJ2-3; 11 nucleotides align to TRBD2. The CDR3 has 15 residues. The ends lost 4 bases at V and 6 bases at J; junction bases unmatched: 6. CDR1 and CDR2 (germline): LGHDT, YNNKEL (reference sequence). The CDR3 loop reads CASSPRLAGYDTQYF. The DNA for the CDR3 is TGTGCCAGCAGCCCGAGACTAGCGGGATACGATACGCAGTATTTT.

The chain links TRBV7-2 to TRBJ2-3, with 9 bases lining up with TRBD2. Germline values: CDR1 SGHTA, CDR2 FQGNSA. The CDR3 contains 14 residues. The CDR3 nucleotides read TGTGCGGGGAGCGGGGGGCGGGGACAAGATACGCAGTATTTT. It codes for CAGSGGRGQDTQYF.

This clonotype was counted a few times. One junction end does not reproduce the germline sequence, and a read error may be involved. This chain joins TRBV6-1 and TRBJ2-7; D possibly corresponds to TRBD2 (8 bases). The CDR3 has 14 amino acids. Germline loops: CDR1 MNHNS, CDR2 SASEGT. The CDR3 region is CPRGGRGNSYEQYF. In nucleotides, the CDR3 is TGCCCCCGGGGGGGCAGGGGGAATTCCTACGAGCAGTACTTC.

The genes are TRBV10-3 and TRBJ2-4; D gene ambiguous. CDR3 length: 14 amino acids. V lost 8 bases and J lost 12, with 23 bases in between. CDR1 and CDR2 from the germline V gene are ENHRY and SYGVKD. CDR3 DNA: TGTGCCATCTTGATGAGGAGAGCCACAGACACTCAGTACTTC. This sequence encodes CAILMRRATDTQYF.

This CDR3 reads CASRQGGQETQYF. CDR3 bases: TGTGCCAGCAGGCAGGGTGGCCAAGAGACCCAGTACTTC. V usage is TRBV27 and J usage is TRBJ2-5, with D perhaps matching TRBD1 (5 bases). CDR1 is MNHEY and CDR2 is SMNVEV in the germline V gene (reference sequence). V lost 6 bases and J lost 1, with 9 bases in between. This CDR3 is 13 amino acids long.

This rearrangement joins TRBV27 to TRBJ2-1; possible D gene TRBD2, 5 bases. The end of the DNA fits TRBJ2-7 better, so the J call may be wrong. This CDR3 region has 16 residues. Germline V gene data show CDR1 as MNHEY and CDR2 as SMNVEV (reference sequence). CDR3 nucleotide sequence: TGTGCCAGCAGTTTATCCCTAGCACTCTCTACCTACGAGCAGTACTTC. Protein product: CASSLSLALSTYEQYF.

In this sample, this clonotype turned up once. This may stem from a read error, because a much larger clone lies one nucleotide away. The chain employs TRBV6-1 and TRBJ2-1, with 10 nucleotides matching TRBD1. The V gene's germline CDR1 is MNHNS and CDR2 SASEGT. V shed 6 bases, J shed 13 bases, and the junction held 12 bases outside the gene matches. This CDR3 contains 14 residues. The CDR3 DNA sequence: TGTGCCAGCAGAAGACAGGGGGCTATAGAGACCCAGTTCTTC. Its protein product is CASRRQGAIETQFF.

By proportion, this clonotype is medium-sized. The chain links TRBV25-1 to TRBJ2-1; tentative D call: TRBD2 (5 bases). The germline V gene has CDR1 MGHDK and CDR2 SYGVNS. This CDR3 region has 15 residues. Trimming cost V 1 base and J 2 bases, with 9 bases left between them. The CDR3 protein is CASSEFEGTYNEQFF. The CDR3 DNA sequence: TGTGCCAGCAGTGAATTTGAGGGTACCTACAATGAGCAGTTCTTC.

By proportion, this clonotype is large (0.1 to 1%). The gene calls are TRBV6-1 and TRBJ2-3; maybe TRBD2 (5 bases). The V end was cut by 1 base, the J end by 10 bases, with 15 bases between. CDR1 is MNHNS and CDR2 is SASEGT in the germline V gene. CDR3 length equals 14 residues. CDR3 DNA sequence: TGTGCCAGCAGTGAAGATCCGAGGGCCCGATCGCAGTATTTT. As protein: CASSEDPRARSQYF.

For this clonotype: The junction shows a germline mismatch at one end, possibly a read error. The chain has TRBV25-1 and TRBJ2-6; TRBD1 might be the D (6 bases). The CDR3 contains 15 residues. Germline values: CDR1 MGHDK, CDR2 SYGVNS. Written as DNA, the CDR3 is TGTGCCTGCAGTGGTCAGGGGCCTGGGGCCAACGAGCAGTCCTTC. This gives the protein CACSGQGPGANEQSF.

This clonotype was observed a handful of times. The gene calls are TRBV30 and TRBJ1-5, with a weak D call TRBD1 (6 bases). Deletions cut 3 bases from V and 10 bases from J, with 16 bases between. The CDR3 runs 13 residues. CDR1 is GTSNPN and CDR2 is SVGIG in the germline V gene (reference sequence). The CDR3 nucleotides read TGTGCCTGGAGCGGGACACCCTATAGCCCCCAGCATTTT. This sequence encodes CAWSGTPYSPQHF.

V and J are TRBV6-5 and TRBJ2-5, with TRBD1 identical over 8 bases. This CDR3 is built from 15 residues. With 0 bases clipped from V and 11 bases from J, the junction kept 11 bases outside the gene matches. Germline CDR1 MNHEY, CDR2 SVGAGI. The CDR3 sequence is CASSYSSQGAGEQYF. CDR3 nucleotide sequence: TGTGCCAGCAGTTACTCGAGTCAGGGGGCGGGTGAGCAGTACTTC.

Only a few counts were recorded for this clonotype. The chain carries TRBV9 and TRBJ2-3; D may match TRBD1 or TRBD2 (5 bases each). This CDR3 is 14 amino acids long. V lost 6 bases and J 4 bases, leaving 15 bases between the germline ends. The V gene's germline CDR1 is SGDLS and CDR2 YYNGEE. CDR3 amino acids: CASNGGEIADTQYF. The CDR3 nucleotides are TGTGCCAGCAATGGGGGAGAGATAGCAGATACGCAGTATTTT.

The chain is built from TRBV27 and TRBJ2-7; tentatively, D is TRBD1 (6 bases). CDR3 length: 13 amino acids. Germline CDR1 reads MNHEY; CDR2 reads SMNVEV (reference sequence). Trimming stripped 5 bases from V and 10 bases from J, with 18 bases between. CDR3: CASSPRDKRAQYF. The CDR3 DNA reads as TGTGCCAGCAGTCCACGGGACAAGAGGGCTCAGTACTTC.

Note on this clonotype: Germline and junction disagree at one end, which may indicate a read error. This chain connects TRBV6-1 to TRBJ2-3, with TRBD2 matching over 9 bases. The V gene's germline CDR1 is MNHNS and CDR2 SASEGT. This CDR3 comprises 13 residues. CDR3 nucleotides: TGTGGCAGCGGGCGGGGGGGCGCAGATACGCAGTATTTT. Amino acids: CGSGRGGADTQYF.

This clonotype was observed a single time. A junction end diverges from the germline sequence, so it may reflect a read error. This CDR3 reads CAGSGGGSTDTQYF. In DNA form, the CDR3 reads TGTGCGGGCAGTGGGGGGGGCAGCACAGATACGCAGTATTTC. The chain combines TRBV6-1 with TRBJ2-3; D might be TRBD2 (7 bases). The CDR3 is made up of 14 amino acids. Germline CDR1 and CDR2: MNHNS and SASEGT.

The chain employs TRBV6-1 and TRBJ2-1; the D call may be TRBD1 or TRBD2 (7 bases each). The assigned J gene may be wrong: the sequence end matches TRBJ2-3 better. The CDR3 totals 16 residues. Germline CDR1 is MNHNS and CDR2 is SASEGT. This chain's CDR3 is CASEGQGGGGPETQYF. CDR3 nucleotide sequence: TGTGCCAGCGAGGGACAAGGGGGAGGGGGCCCAGAGACCCAGTATTTT.

This chain uses TRBV7-8 with TRBJ2-1; TRBD1 is a possible D gene (6 bases). The J call may not be correct, given that the DNA end is closer to TRBJ2-5. CDR3 size: 13 residues. Germline CDR1 and CDR2: SGHVS and FQNEAQ. DNA of the CDR3: TGTGCCAGCAGGGACAGACCCGAAGAGACCCAGTACTTC. It specifies CASRDRPEETQYF.

The CDR3 loop reads CASLWGTGETGELFF. As DNA, the CDR3 is TGTGCCAGCCTGTGGGGGACAGGAGAGACCGGGGAGCTGTTTTTT. The chain carries TRBV6-1 and TRBJ2-2; 8 bases match TRBD1. Unmatched junction bases numbered 10, after V lost 8 bases and J lost 5 bases. This CDR3 is built from 15 residues. Looked up from germline, CDR1 is MNHNS and CDR2 is SASEGT.

As regards this clonotype: An end of the junction does not agree with germline; a read error may underlie this. The rearrangement joins TRBV6-1 to TRBJ2-3; tentatively, D is TRBD1 or TRBD2 (5 bases each). The CDR3 runs 16 residues. CDR1 and CDR2 from the germline V gene are MNHNS and SASEGT. In nucleotides, the CDR3 is TGTCCCAGCCGTGAATCGGGGCAGCTTAGCAAAAACATTCAGTATTTT. Translation gives CPSRESGQLSKNIQYF.

With regard to this clonotype: Its ends do not fully match the called genes, so a read error is possible. The J gene is TRBJ1-6, the V gene TRBV6-1, with D possibly being TRBD1 (5 bases). Germline loops: CDR1 MNHNS, CDR2 SASEGT. CDR3 size: 12 residues. The CDR3 reads CASSGIPNGALF. The CDR3 DNA follows: TGTGCCAGCAGTGGCATACCTAACGGGGCCCTCTTT.

Only a few counts were recorded for this clonotype. This chain links TRBV27 with TRBJ2-1; 7 nucleotides agree with TRBD1. Matching the DNA end better, TRBJ2-7 makes the J call doubtful. The CDR3 spans 13 residues. Per germline, CDR1 MNHEY and CDR2 SMNVEV (reference sequence). CDR3 amino acids: CASSLQGVDEQYF. DNA for the CDR3: TGTGCCAGCAGTTTACAGGGGGTAGACGAGCAGTACTTC.

This clonotype was counted once. V usage is TRBV27 and J usage is TRBJ2-1; tentative D call: TRBD2 (6 bases). The germline CDR1 and CDR2 sequences are MNHEY and SMNVEV (reference sequence). The CDR3 covers 15 residues. The germline V and J ends were trimmed by 5 bases and 3 bases, with 14 bases remaining between them. CDR3 sequence (DNA): TGTGCCAGCAGTCTCACTAGCAGAGGCTACAATGAGCAGTTCTTC. Translating gives CASSLTSRGYNEQFF.

The CDR3 sequence is CASSFWGGEDEQFF. The CDR3, as DNA: TGTGCCAGCAGCTTTTGGGGGGGCGAGGATGAGCAGTTCTTC. The chain recombines TRBV3-1 with TRBJ2-1; perhaps TRBD2 as D (7 bases). The germline V gene has CDR1 LGHDT and CDR2 YNNKEL (reference sequence). Trimming took off 5 bases at V and 8 bases at J, with 16 bases between the two ends. The CDR3 spans 14 residues.

The chain couples TRBV6-1 to TRBJ2-3, with D possibly being TRBD2 (6 bases). Gene TRBJ2-7 matches the end of the DNA better, so the J call may be wrong. The germline gives CDR1 MNHNS, CDR2 SASEGT. CDR3 length: 16 residues. The CDR3 DNA reads TGTGCCAGCGCGGGATTGGGGGACCTTAGCCAAGATACGCAGTACTTC. This sequence encodes CASAGLGDLSQDTQYF.

This clonotype has only one observation. The V call is TRBV6-5, the J call TRBJ2-1; D is uncertain. The CDR3 has 14 amino acids. Germline-derived CDR1 and CDR2 are MNHEY and SVGAGI. V was clipped by 6 bases and J by 4 bases, with 13 bases between them. Written as DNA, the CDR3 is TGTGCCAGCAGCTCCTCCCCCGAGTACAATGAGCAGTTCTTC. Amino acids: CASSSSPEYNEQFF.

By proportion, this clonotype is medium-sized. The rearrangement uses TRBV7-6 and TRBJ1-6; D is uncertain. The CDR3 covers 12 residues. Germline lookup yields CDR1 SGHVS and CDR2 FNYEAQ. V shed 0 bases and J shed 9 bases, with 3 bases lying between them. Here the CDR3 reads CASSLAGSPLHF. The CDR3 DNA sequence: TGTGCCAGCAGCTTAGCTGGTTCACCCCTCCACTTT.

By its share, this clonotype is medium-sized (0.01 to 0.1%). The chain employs TRBV6-4 and TRBJ2-3, with 11 bases lining up with TRBD2. Germline V CDR1 and CDR2: MRHNA, SNTAGT. The CDR3 runs 16 residues. V lost 6 bases and J lost 3; bases outside the gene matches: 8. As DNA, the CDR3 is TGTGCCAGCAGCGAGACTAGCGGGATGAGTACAGATACGCAGTATTTT. This encodes CASSETSGMSTDTQYF.

On this clonotype itself: Relative to the germline gene, one junction end is altered; a read error may explain this. J is TRBJ2-1 and V is TRBV7-2; TRBD2 aligns across 11 bases. Germline V gives CDR1 SGHTA, CDR2 FQGNSA. CDR3 length: 16 residues. CDR3 DNA sequence: TGTGCCAGCAGCTTAGGCCGACTAGCGGGGTACAATGAGCAGCTCTTC. Protein: CASSLGRLAGYNEQLF.

This chain uses TRBV4-2 with TRBJ2-1; D is undetermined. The end of the DNA aligns better with TRBJ2-7, so the J call may be wrong. Germline CDR1 is LGHNA and CDR2 is YNFKEQ. The CDR3 loop spans 11 amino acids. The CDR3 DNA reads TGTGCCAGCAGCCAAGGTCACGAGCAGTACTTC. It encodes CASSQGHEQYF.